What follows are 13 T cell receptor beta chains derived from one specimen sequenced in a study of CD8 T cells in Susac syndrome. Random hexamers were used to reverse transcribe an amount of roughly 0.5 to 1 ug RNA. TCRdb re-called the immunoSEQ multiplex PCR reads through MiXCR, storing one row per CDR3 protein. The profile shows tens of thousands of distinct CDR3 sequences, under 95% of them singletons. Sequenced material: CD8+ T cells from PBMCs. These receptors originate from a human donor with Susac syndrome.

V is TRBV9 and J is TRBJ2-1, with 7 bases identical to TRBD1. In germline, CDR1 is SGDLS, CDR2 YYNGEE. This CDR3 spans 14 amino acids. J lost 5 bases, V lost 1 base, and 3 bases had no gene match. CDR3 DNA sequence: TGTGCCAGCAGCGTATCCGGGACAGACAATGAGCAGTTCTTC. Translated, it gives CASSVSGTDNEQFF. Full variable domain (rest looked up from reference TRBV9 and TRBJ2-1): DSGVTQTPKHLITATGQRVTLRCSPRSGDLSVYWYQQSLDQGLQFLIQYYNGEERAKGNILERFSAQQFPDLHSELNLSSLELGDSALYFCASSVSGTDNEQFFGPGTRLTVL.

V gene TRBV6-1 combines with J gene TRBJ2-7, with D tentatively TRBD1 or TRBD2 (6 bases each). This CDR3 is 14 amino acids long. V dropped 2 bases and J dropped 5 bases, with 13 bases sitting between them. Germline CDR1 reads MNHNS; CDR2 reads SASEGT. The CDR3 nucleotides are TGTGCCAGCAGTGAAAGGGGGGCGCAGAACGAGCAGTACTTC. This codes for CASSERGAQNEQYF.

The genes are TRBV6-6 and TRBJ1-4; D remains unclear. The CDR3 loop spans 13 amino acids. V gave up 7 bases and J gave up 12 bases, with 18 bases separating them. Germline V gene sequence: CDR1 MNHNY, CDR2 SVGAGI (reference sequence). The CDR3 loop reads CASTSTEGGELFF. CDR3 nucleotides: TGTGCCAGCACCAGCACGGAAGGTGGGGAACTGTTTTTT.

This chain links TRBV6-1 with TRBJ2-5; D remains unclear. The germline V gene has CDR1 MNHNS and CDR2 SASEGT. The CDR3 is 13 residues long. V gave up 7 bases and J gave up 2 bases, with 11 bases separating them. The CDR3 DNA follows: TGTGCCAGCACCCTAGTGAAACAAGAGACCCAGTACTTC. Encoded protein: CASTLVKQETQYF.

The J gene is TRBJ1-2, the V gene TRBV12-3 or TRBV12-4; 7 bases are a match to TRBD1. V shed 6 bases and J 3 bases; nucleotides not matched to a gene: 7. The CDR3 loop spans 14 amino acids. This CDR3 reads CASSRRQGDYGYTF. CDR3 nucleotides: TGTGCCAGCAGCCGTAGACAGGGAGACTATGGCTACACCTTC.

The V and J genes are TRBV2 and TRBJ1-1; 9 bases line up with TRBD1. The trim removed 6 bases at V and 0 bases at J, leaving 2 bases unmatched. The CDR3 spans 14 residues. Germline V CDR1 and CDR2: SNHLY, FYNNEI. The CDR3 DNA reads TGTGCCAGCAGGGGGACAGGGATGAACACTGAAGCTTTCTTT. Its protein is CASRGTGMNTEAFF.

The chain recombines TRBV4-2 with TRBJ2-5; D gene ambiguous. Trimming stripped 2 bases from V and 2 bases from J, with 12 bases between. CDR3 length: 15 residues. CDR1 LGHNA and CDR2 YNFKEQ come from the germline V gene. CDR3 coding DNA: TGTGCCAGCAGCCAACAGGCTGGGCAGCAAGAGACCCAGTACTTC. Amino acid sequence: CASSQQAGQQETQYF.

V usage is TRBV7-9 and J usage is TRBJ1-1; 7 nucleotides agree with TRBD1. The CDR3 spans 12 residues. The trim removed 10 bases at V and 10 bases at J, leaving 12 bases unmatched. From germline, CDR1 is SEHNR and CDR2 FQNEAQ (reference sequence). As DNA, the CDR3 is TGTGCCACCCGGATTGGGGACAGCGGAGCTTTCTTT. Translating gives CATRIGDSGAFF.

The chain carries TRBV6-2 or TRBV6-3 and TRBJ2-2, with D possibly being TRBD1 (6 bases). The germline V and J ends were trimmed by 0 bases and 1 base, with 9 bases remaining between them. There are 16 residues in the CDR3. CDR1 and CDR2 (germline): MNHEY, SVGEGT. CDR3 protein: CASSYSSDRNTGELFF. Here the CDR3 DNA reads TGTGCCAGCAGTTACTCATCGGACAGGAACACCGGGGAGCTGTTTTTT.

With regard to this clonotype: Its ends do not fully match the called genes, so a read error is possible. The chain uses TRBV6-6 and TRBJ2-5; the D is unclear. Germline V gene data show CDR1 as MNHNY and CDR2 as SVGAGI (reference sequence). CDR3 length equals 14 residues. CDR3 protein: CASSYSRPKETRYF. The CDR3 nucleotides are TGTGCCAGCAGTTACTCGCGTCCGAAAGAGACCCGGTACTTC.

The CDR3 loop is CASNHGQNTEAFF. The CDR3 coding sequence is TGTGCCAGCAACCACGGACAGAACACTGAAGCTTTCTTT. This chain joins TRBV6-1 and TRBJ1-1, with D possibly being TRBD1 (5 bases). Germline CDR1 MNHNS, CDR2 SASEGT. There are 13 residues in the CDR3. Trimming pared 7 bases from V and 1 base from J, leaving 10 bases between.

The rearrangement links TRBV2 to TRBJ2-2, with 8 bases aligning to TRBD1. The germline V gene has CDR1 SNHLY and CDR2 FYNNEI. This CDR3 has 14 residues. V gave up 6 bases and J gave up 1 base; unmatched junction bases: 1. The CDR3 nucleotides read TGTGCCAGCAGGGGGACAGGGAACACCGGGGAGCTGTTTTTT. Translation: CASRGTGNTGELFF.

This chain connects TRBV3-1 to TRBJ2-3; D gene uncertain. CDR1 is LGHDT, CDR2 YNNKEL, per germline (reference sequence). The CDR3 is 16 residues long. Trimming removed 1 base from V and 0 bases from J, with 11 bases in between. CDR3 nucleotides: TGTGCCAGCAGCCAAGGTCTCAGTACTAGCACAGATACGCAGTATTTT. Protein sequence: CASSQGLSTSTDTQYF.